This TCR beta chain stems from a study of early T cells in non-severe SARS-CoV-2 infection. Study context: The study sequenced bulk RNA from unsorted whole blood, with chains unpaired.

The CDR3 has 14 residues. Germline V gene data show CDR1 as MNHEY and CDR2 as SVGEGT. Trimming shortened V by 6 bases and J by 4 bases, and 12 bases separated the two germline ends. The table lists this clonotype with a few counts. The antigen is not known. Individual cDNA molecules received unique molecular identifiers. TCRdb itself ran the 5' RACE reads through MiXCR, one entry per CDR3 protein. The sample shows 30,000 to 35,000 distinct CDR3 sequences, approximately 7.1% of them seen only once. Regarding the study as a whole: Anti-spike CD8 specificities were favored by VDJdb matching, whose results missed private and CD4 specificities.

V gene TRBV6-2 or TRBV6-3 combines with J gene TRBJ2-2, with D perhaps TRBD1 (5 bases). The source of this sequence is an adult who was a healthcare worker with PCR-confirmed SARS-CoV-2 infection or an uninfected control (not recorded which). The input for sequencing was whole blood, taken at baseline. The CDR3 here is CASSRQFLTGELFF. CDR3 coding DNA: TGTGCCAGCAGCAGACAGTTTCTCACCGGGGAGCTGTTTTTT.